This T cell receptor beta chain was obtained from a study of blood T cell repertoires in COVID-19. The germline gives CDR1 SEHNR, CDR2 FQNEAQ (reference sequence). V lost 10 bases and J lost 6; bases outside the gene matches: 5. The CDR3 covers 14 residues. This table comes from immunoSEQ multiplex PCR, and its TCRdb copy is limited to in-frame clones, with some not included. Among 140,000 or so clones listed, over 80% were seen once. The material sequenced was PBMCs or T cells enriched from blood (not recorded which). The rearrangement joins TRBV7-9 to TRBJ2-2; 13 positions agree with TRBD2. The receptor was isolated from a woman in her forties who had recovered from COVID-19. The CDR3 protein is CANKGLAGPGELFF. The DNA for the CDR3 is TGTGCCAACAAGGGACTAGCGGGACCCGGGGAGCTGTTTTTT. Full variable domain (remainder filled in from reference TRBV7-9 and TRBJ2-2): DTGVSQNPRHKITKRGQNVTFRCDPISEHNRLYWYRQTLGQGPEFLTYFQNEAQLEKSRLLSDRFSAERPKGSFSTLEIQRTEQGDSAMYLCANKGLAGPGELFFGEGSRLTVL.